This TCR beta chain was documented in a study of T cell responses to AZD1222 COVID-19 vaccine. Study results and caveats: At baseline, seropositivity was found in only a handful of AZD1222 recipients.

TCRdb keeps only in-frame clones here, not all; method: immunoSEQ multiplex PCR. The sample consists of tens of thousands of clones, more than 85% of them appearing once. This clone occurred once. Its antigen is still unknown. The CDR3 runs 13 residues. CDR1 is ENHRY and CDR2 is SYGVKD in the germline V gene. With 0 bases removed from V and 0 bases from J, the gap between germline ends came to 2 bases. The chain couples TRBV10-3 to TRBJ1-1; D is ambiguous. The sequencing here drew on peripheral blood, taken on day 0 of AZD1222 vaccination. The sequence derives from an adult in good health. The chain's CDR3 is CAISESVNTEAFF. The CDR3 region has the DNA TGTGCCATCAGTGAGTCCGTGAACACTGAAGCTTTCTTT.